This T cell receptor (beta chain) was sequenced in a study of shared clonotypes between healthy human individuals. Study in general: Contributing individuals were two females and a few males aged 18 to 49.

The V and J ends lost 8 bases and 7 bases, in that order; junction bases with no gene match: 21. The CDR3 has 18 amino acids. Germline V CDR1 and CDR2: SEHNR, FQNEAQ (reference sequence). Clones were read by immunoSEQ multiplex PCR, and TCRdb kept only the in-frame ones, dropping some. The data contain 400,000 to 500,000 clones, roughly 78% of them seen just once; the ten biggest clones take up about 12%. The V and J genes are TRBV7-9 and TRBJ2-2; 8 positions match TRBD2. Sequenced material: PBMCs. The TCR comes from a woman in her thirties or forties in good health. Some clones in this sample may be carry-over from other donors' samples. CDR3 loop: CASDRGASGPLGFGELFF. The CDR3 DNA reads TGTGCCAGCGATAGAGGGGCTAGCGGGCCTCTCGGGTTCGGGGAGCTGTTTTTT.